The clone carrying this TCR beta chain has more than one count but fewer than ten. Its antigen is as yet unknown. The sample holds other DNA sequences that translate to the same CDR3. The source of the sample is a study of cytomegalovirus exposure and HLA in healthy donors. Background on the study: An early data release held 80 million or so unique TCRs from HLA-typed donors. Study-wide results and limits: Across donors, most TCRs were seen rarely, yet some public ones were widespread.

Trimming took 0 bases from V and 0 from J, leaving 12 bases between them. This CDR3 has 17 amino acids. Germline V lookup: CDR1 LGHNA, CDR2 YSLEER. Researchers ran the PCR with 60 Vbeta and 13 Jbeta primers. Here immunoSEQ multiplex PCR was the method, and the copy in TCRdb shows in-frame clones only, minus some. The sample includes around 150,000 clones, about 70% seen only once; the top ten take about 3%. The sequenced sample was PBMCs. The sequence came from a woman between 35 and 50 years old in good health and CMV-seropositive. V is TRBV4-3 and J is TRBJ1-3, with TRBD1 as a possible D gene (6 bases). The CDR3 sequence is CASSQDSPGASGNTIYF. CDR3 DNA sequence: TGCGCCAGCAGCCAAGATTCGCCAGGGGCCTCTGGAAACACCATATATTTT.